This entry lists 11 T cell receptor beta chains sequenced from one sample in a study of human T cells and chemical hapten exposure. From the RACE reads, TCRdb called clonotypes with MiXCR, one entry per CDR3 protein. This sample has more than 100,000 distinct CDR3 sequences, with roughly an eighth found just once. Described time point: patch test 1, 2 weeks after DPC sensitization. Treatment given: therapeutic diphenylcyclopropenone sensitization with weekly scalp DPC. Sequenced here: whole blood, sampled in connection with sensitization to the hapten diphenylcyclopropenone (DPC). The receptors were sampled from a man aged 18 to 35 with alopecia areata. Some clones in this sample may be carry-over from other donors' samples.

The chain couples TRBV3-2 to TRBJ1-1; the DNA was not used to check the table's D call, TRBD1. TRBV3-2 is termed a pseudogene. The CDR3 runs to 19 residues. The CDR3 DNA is TGTGCCAGCAGCCAAGACAGGGGACAGGGGGCGCTGAGAGAGACTGAAGCTTTCTTT. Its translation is CASSQDRGQGALRETEAFF.

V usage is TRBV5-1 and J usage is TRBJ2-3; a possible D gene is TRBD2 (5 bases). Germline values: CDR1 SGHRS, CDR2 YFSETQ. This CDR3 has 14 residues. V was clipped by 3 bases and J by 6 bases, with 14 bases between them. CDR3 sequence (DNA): TGCGCCAGCAGCTCTGGTACGGGCGGGGATACGCAGTATTTT. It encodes CASSSGTGGDTQYF.

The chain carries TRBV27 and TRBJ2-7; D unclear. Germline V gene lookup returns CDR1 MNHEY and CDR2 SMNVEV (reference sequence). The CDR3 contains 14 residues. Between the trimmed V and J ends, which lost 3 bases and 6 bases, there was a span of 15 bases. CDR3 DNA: TGTGCCAGCAGTTTCGGCAGAGCCCTTAGCGAGCAGTACTTC. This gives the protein CASSFGRALSEQYF.

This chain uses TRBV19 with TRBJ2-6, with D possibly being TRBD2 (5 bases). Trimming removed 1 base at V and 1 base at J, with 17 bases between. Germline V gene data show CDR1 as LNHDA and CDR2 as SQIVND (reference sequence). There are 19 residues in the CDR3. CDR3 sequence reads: CASSIGPKREHSGANVLTF. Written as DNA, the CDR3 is TGTGCCAGTAGTATAGGCCCTAAACGGGAACATTCTGGGGCCAACGTCCTGACTTTC.

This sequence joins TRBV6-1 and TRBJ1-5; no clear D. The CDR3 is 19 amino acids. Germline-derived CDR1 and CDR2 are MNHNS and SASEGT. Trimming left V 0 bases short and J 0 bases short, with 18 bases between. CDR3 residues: CASSEAKNIWALSNQPQHF. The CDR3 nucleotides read TGTGCCAGCAGTGAAGCGAAAAACATATGGGCCCTTAGCAATCAGCCCCAGCATTTT.

The DNA for the CDR3 is TGTGCCAGCAGCCCCGGACAGGGTAGGCAAGAGACCCAGTACTTC. Encoded protein: CASSPGQGRQETQYF. This chain connects TRBV28 to TRBJ2-5, with 8 bases lining up with TRBD1. The CDR3 covers 15 residues. After removal of 6 bases from V and 2 bases from J, the junction contained 8 bases not matched to a gene. In germline, CDR1 is MDHEN, CDR2 SYDVKM.

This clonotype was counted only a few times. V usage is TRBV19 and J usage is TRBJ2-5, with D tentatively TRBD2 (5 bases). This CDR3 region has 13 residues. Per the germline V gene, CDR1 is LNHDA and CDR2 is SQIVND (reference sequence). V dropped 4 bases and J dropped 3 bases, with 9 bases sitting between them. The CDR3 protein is CASSTGVKETQYF. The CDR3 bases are TGTGCCAGTAGTACCGGGGTCAAAGAGACCCAGTACTTC.

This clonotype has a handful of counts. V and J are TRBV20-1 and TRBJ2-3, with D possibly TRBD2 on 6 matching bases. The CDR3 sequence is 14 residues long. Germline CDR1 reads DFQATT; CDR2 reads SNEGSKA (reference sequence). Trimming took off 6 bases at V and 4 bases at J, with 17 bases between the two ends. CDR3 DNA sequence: TGCAGTGCAAAGAGCCCGGGACTGTCAGATACGCAGTATTTT. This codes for CSAKSPGLSDTQYF.

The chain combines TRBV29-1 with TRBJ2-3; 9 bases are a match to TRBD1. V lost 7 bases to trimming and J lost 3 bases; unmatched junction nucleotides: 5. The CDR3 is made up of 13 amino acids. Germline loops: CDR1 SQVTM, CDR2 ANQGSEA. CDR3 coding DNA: TGCAGCGGAGGGACAGGGAAGACAGATACGCAGTATTTT. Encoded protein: CSGGTGKTDTQYF.

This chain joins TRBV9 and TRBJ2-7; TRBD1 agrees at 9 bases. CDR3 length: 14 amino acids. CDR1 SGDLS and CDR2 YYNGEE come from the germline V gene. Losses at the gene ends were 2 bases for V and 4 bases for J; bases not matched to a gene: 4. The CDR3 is CASSVGTGLYEQYF. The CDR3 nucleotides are TGTGCCAGCAGCGTTGGGACAGGGCTGTACGAGCAGTACTTC.

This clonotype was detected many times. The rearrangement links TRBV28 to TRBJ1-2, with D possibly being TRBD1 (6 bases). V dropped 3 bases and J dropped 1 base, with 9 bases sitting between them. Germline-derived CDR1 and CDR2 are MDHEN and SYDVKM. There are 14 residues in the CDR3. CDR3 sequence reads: CASSLAGVNYGYTF. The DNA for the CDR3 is TGTGCCAGCAGTTTGGCAGGGGTTAACTATGGCTACACCTTC.